The clone carrying this T cell receptor (beta chain) has just a few counts. The antigen is not known. TCRdb called the RT-PCR reads again in MiXCR, with one record for every CDR3 protein. The sample records 300,000 to 350,000 distinct CDR3 sequences, about 20% being singletons. These data belong to a study of response to subunit inactivated influenza vaccine. General study results and limits: The authors suggested that few new T cells are recruited per seasonal influenza vaccination.

V lost 5 bases and J 7 bases, leaving 17 bases between the germline ends. This CDR3 spans 14 amino acids. CDR1 and CDR2 from the germline V gene are MDHEN and SYDVKM. The sequencing used PBMCs from blood, collected about 20 months after vaccination. The sequence was collected from a man between 50 and 75 years old who received an inactivated influenza vaccine. V and J are TRBV28 and TRBJ1-2; TRBD1 is a possible D gene (5 bases). The CDR3 bases are TGTGCCAGCAGTCCCCATGACAGACCTGGTGGCTACACCTTC. It translates to CASSPHDRPGGYTF.